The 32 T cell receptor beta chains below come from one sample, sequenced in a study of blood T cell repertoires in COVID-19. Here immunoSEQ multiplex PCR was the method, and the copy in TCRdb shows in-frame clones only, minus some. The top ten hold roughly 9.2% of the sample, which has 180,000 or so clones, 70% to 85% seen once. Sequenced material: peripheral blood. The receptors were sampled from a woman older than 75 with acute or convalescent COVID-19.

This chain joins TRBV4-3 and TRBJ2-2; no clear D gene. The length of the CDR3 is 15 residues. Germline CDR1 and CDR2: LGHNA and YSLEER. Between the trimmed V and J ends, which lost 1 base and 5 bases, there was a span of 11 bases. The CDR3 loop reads CASSQATTTTGELFF. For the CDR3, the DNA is TGCGCCAGCAGCCAAGCGACGACGACTACCGGGGAGCTGTTTTTT.

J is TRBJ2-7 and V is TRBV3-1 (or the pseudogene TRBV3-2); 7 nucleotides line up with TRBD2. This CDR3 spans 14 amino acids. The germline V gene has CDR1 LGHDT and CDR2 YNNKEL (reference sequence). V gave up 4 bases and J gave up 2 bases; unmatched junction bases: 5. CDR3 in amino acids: CASSPLAGTYEQYF. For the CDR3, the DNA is TGTGCCAGCAGCCCATTAGCGGGCACCTACGAGCAGTACTTC.

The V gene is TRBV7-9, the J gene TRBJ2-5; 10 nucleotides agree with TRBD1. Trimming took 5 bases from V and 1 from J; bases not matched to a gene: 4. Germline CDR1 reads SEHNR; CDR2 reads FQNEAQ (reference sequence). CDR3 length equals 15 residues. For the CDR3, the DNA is TGTGCCAGCAGCCGGACAGGGGGTACCCAAGAGACCCAGTACTTC. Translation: CASSRTGGTQETQYF. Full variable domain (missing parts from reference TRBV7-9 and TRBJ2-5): DTGVSQNPRHKITKRGQNVTFRCDPISEHNRLYWYRQTLGQGPEFLTYFQNEAQLEKSRLLSDRFSAERPKGSFSTLEIQRTEQGDSAMYLCASSRTGGTQETQYFGPGTRLLVL.

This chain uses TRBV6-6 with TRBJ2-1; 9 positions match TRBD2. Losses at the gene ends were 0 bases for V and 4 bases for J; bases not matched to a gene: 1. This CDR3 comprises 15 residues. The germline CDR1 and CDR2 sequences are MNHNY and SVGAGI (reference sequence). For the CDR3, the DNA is TGTGCCAGCAGTTACTCTAGCGGGAGTTACAATGAGCAGTTCTTC. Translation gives CASSYSSGSYNEQFF.

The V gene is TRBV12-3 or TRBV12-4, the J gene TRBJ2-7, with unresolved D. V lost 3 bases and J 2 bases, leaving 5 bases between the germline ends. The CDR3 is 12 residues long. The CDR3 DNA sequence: TGTGCCAGCAGTTTGGCGGCCTACGAGCAGTACTTC. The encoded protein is CASSLAAYEQYF.

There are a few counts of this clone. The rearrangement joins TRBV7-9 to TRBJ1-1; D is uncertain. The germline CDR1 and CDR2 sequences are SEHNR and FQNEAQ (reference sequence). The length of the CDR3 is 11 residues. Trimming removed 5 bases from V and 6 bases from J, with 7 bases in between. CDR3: CASSTYSEAFF. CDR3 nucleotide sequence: TGTGCCAGCAGCACGTACTCTGAAGCTTTCTTT.

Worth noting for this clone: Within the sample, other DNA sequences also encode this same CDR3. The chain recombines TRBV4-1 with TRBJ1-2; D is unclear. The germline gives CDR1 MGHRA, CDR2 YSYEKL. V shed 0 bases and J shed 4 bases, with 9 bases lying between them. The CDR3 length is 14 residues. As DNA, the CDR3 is TGCGCCAGCAGCCAAGAAGCCTCCTTCTATGGCTACACCTTC. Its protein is CASSQEASFYGYTF.

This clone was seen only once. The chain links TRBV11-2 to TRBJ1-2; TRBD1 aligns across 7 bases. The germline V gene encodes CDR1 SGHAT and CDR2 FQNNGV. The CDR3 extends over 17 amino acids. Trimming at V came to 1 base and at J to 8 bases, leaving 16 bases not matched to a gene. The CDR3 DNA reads TGTGCCAGCAGCTTAGTTGAAGGGGGCGCAGGCGTGGAGGGCTACACCTTC. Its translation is CASSLVEGGAGVEGYTF.

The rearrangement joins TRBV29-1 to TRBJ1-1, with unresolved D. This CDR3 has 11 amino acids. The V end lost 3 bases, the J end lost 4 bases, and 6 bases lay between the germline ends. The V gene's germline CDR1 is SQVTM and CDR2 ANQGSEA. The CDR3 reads CSVDRGTEAFF. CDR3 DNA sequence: TGCAGCGTTGATCGGGGCACTGAAGCTTTCTTT. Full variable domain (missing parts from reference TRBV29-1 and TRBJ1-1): SAVISQKPSRDICQRGTSLTIQCQVDSQVTMMFWYRQQPGQSLTLIATANQGSEATYESGFVIDKFPISRPNLTFSTLTVSNMSPEDSSIYLCSVDRGTEAFFGQGTRLTVV.

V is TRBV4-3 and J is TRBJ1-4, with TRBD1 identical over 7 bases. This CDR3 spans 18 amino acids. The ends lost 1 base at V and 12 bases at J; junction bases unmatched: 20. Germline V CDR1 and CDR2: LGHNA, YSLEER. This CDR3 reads CASSQGRGKALVKEELFF. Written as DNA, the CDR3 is TGCGCCAGCAGCCAAGGCAGGGGGAAGGCTTTAGTCAAGGAGGAACTGTTTTTT.

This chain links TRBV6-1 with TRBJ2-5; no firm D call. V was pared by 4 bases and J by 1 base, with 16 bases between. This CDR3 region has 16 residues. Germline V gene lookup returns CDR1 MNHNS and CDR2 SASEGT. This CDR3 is CASSGVVDGFQETQYF. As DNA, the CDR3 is TGTGCCAGCAGTGGTGTGGTCGACGGGTTCCAAGAGACCCAGTACTTC.

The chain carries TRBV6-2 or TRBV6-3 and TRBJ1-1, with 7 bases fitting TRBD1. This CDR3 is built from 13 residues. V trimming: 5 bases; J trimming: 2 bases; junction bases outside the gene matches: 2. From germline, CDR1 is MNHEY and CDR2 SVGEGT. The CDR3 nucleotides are TGTGCCAGCAGTCGACAGGGAAACACTGAAGCTTTCTTT. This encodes CASSRQGNTEAFF.

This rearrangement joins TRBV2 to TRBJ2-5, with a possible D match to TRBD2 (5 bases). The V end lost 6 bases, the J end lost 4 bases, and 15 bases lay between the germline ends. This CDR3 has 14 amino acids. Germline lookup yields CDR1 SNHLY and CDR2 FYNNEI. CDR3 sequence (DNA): TGTGCCAGCAGACGGAGTGGAGGCCGAGAGACCCAGTACTTC. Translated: CASRRSGGRETQYF.

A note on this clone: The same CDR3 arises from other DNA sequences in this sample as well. The CDR3 spells CASSLGGSSYEQYF. CDR3 nucleotide sequence: TGTGCCAGCAGCTTAGGGGGCAGCTCCTACGAGCAGTACTTC. The chain is built from TRBV11-2 and TRBJ2-7; possibly TRBD1 for D (5 bases). The CDR3 contains 14 residues. CDR1 and CDR2 (germline): SGHAT, FQNNGV. The V end lost 1 base, the J end lost 0 bases, and 7 bases lay between the germline ends.

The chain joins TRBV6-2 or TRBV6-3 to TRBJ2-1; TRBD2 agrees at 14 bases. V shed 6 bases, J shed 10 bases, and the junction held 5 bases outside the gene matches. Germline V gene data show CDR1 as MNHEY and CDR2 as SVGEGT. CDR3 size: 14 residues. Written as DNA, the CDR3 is TGTGCCAGCAGCGGACTAGCGGGGGGCAGGGAGCAGTTCTTC. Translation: CASSGLAGGREQFF.

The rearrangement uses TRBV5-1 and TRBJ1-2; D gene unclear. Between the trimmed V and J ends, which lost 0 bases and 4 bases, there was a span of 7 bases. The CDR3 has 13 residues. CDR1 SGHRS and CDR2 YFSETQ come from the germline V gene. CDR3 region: CASSLEGGYGYTF. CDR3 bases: TGCGCCAGCAGCTTGGAGGGAGGCTATGGCTACACCTTC. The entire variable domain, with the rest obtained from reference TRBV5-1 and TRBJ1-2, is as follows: KAGVTQTPRYLIKTRGQQVTLSCSPISGHRSVSWYQQTPGQGLQFLFEYFSETQRNKGNFPGRFSGRQFSNSRSEMNVSTLELGDSALYLCASSLEGGYGYTFGSGTRLTVV.

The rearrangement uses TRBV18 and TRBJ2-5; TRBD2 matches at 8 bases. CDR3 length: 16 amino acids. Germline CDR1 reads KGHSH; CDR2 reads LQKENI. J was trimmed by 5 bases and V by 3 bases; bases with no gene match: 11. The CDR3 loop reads CASSPPGGSGAETQYF. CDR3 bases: TGTGCCAGCTCACCCCCCGGCGGTAGCGGGGCTGAGACCCAGTACTTC.

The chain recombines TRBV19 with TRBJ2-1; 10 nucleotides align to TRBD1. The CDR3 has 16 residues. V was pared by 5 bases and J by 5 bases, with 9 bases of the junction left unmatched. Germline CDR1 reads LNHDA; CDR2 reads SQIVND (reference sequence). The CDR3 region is CASSFWGGTGDNEQFF. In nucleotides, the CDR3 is TGTGCCAGTAGTTTTTGGGGGGGGACAGGGGACAATGAGCAGTTCTTC.

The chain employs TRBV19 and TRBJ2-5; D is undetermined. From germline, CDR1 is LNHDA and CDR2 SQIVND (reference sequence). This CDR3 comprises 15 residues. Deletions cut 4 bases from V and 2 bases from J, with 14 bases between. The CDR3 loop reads CASSTHINPQETQYF. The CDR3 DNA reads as TGTGCCAGTAGTACTCACATAAATCCTCAAGAGACCCAGTACTTC.

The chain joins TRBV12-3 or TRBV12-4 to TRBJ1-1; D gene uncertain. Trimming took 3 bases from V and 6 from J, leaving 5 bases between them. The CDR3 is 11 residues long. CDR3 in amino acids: CASSFSAEAFF. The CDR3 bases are TGTGCCAGCAGTTTCTCCGCTGAAGCTTTCTTT.

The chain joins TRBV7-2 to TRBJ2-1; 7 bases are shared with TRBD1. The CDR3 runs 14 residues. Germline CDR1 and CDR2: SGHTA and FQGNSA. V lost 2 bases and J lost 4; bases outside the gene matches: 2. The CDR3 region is CASSLSGQYNEQFF. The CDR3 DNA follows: TGTGCCAGCAGCTTATCGGGACAGTACAATGAGCAGTTCTTC.

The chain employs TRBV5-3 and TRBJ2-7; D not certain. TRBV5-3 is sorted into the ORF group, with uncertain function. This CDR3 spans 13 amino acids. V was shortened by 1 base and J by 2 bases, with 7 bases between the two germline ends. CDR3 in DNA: TGTGCCAGAAGCTTGTTCTCGGCCTACGAGCAGTACTTC. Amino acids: CARSLFSAYEQYF.

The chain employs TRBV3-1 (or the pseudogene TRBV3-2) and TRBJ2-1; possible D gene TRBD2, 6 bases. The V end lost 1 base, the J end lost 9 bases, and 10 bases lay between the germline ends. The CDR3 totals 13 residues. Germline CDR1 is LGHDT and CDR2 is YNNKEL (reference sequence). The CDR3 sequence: CASSQGRDFEQFF. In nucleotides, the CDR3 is TGTGCCAGCAGCCAAGGGAGGGACTTTGAGCAGTTCTTC.

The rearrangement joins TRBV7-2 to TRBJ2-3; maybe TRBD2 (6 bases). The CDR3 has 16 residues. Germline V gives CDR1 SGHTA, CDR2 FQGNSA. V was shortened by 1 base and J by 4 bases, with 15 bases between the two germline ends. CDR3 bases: TGTGCCAGCAGCTTAGAGGGCCAGGGCGGGGCAGATACGCAGTATTTT. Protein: CASSLEGQGGADTQYF.

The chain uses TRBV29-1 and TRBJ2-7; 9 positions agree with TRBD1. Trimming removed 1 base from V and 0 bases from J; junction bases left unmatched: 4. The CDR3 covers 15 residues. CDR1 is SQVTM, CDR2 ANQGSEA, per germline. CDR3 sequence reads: CSVEVETGGSYEQYF. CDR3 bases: TGCAGCGTTGAAGTGGAGACAGGGGGCTCCTACGAGCAGTACTTC.

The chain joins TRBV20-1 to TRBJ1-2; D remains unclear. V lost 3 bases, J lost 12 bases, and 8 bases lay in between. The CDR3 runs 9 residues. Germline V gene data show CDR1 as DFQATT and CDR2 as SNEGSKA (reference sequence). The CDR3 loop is CSASERHTF. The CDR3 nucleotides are TGCAGTGCTAGTGAGAGGCACACCTTC.

The CDR3 DNA is TGTGCCAGTAGTATTGAGGCTGCCCGAACTAATGAAAAACTGTTTTTT. Its protein product is CASSIEAARTNEKLFF. The J gene is TRBJ1-4, the V gene TRBV19; the D is unclear. The CDR3 is made up of 16 amino acids. V dropped 3 bases and J dropped 1 base, with 12 bases sitting between them. Germline CDR1 LNHDA, CDR2 SQIVND (reference sequence).

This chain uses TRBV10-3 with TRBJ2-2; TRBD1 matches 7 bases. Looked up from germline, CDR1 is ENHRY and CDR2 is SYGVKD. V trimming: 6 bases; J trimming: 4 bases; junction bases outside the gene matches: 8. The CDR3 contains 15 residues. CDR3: CAIREGAGATGELFF. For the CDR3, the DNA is TGTGCCATCAGAGAGGGGGCAGGTGCCACCGGGGAGCTGTTTTTT.

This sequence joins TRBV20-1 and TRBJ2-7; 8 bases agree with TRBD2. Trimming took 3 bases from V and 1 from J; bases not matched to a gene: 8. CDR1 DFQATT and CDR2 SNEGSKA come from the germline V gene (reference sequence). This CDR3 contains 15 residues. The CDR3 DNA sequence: TGCAGTGCTAGTCCGGGACTAGTCTTTTCCTACGAGCAGTACTTC. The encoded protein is CSASPGLVFSYEQYF.

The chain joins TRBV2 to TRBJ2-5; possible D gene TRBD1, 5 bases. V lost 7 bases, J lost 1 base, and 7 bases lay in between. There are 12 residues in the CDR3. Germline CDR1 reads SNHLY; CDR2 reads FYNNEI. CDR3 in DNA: TGTGCCAGCAAGGGGCTCCAAGAGACCCAGTACTTC. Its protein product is CASKGLQETQYF. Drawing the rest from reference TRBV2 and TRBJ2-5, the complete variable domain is EPEVTQTPSHQVTQMGQEVILRCVPISNHLYFYWYRQILGQKVEFLVSFYNNEISEKSEIFDDQFSVERPDGSNFTLKIRSTKLEDSAMYFCASKGLQETQYFGPGTRLLVL.

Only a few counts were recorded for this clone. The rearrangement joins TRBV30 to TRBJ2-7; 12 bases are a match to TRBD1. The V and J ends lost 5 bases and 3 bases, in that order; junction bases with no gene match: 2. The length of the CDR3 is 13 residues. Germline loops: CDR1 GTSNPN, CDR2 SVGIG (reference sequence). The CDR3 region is CAWGDRGLYEQYF. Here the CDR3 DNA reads TGTGCCTGGGGGGACAGGGGGCTCTACGAGCAGTACTTC.

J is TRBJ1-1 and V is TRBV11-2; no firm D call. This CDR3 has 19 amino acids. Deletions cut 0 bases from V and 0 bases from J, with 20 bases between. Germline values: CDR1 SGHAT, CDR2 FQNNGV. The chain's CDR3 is CASSLDLGGVFTMNTEAFF. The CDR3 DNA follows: TGTGCCAGCAGCTTAGATCTCGGCGGAGTATTCACTATGAACACTGAAGCTTTCTTT.